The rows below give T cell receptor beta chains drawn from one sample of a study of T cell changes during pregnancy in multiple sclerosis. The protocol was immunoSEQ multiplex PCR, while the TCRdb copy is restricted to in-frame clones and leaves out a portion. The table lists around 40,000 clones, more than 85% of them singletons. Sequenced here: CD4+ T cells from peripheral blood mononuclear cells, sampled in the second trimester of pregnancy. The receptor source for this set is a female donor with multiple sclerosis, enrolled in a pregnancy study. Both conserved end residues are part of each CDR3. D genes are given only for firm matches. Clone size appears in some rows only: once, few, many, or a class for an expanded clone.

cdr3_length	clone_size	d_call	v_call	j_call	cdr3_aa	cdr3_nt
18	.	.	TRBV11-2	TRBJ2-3	CASSLRPLSGASTDTQYF	TGTGCCAGCAGCTTACGGCCCCTTAGCGGAGCATCCACAGATACGCAGTATTTT
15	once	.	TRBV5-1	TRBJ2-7	CASSGGAAGTHEQYF	TGCGCCAGCAGCGGGGGGGCGGCAGGGACCCACGAGCAGTACTTC
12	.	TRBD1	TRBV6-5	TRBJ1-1	CASRGQGAPAFF	TGTGCCAGCAGGGGACAGGGGGCGCCCGCTTTCTTT
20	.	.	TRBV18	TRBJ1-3	CASSPTRDAGLQFSGNTIYF	TGTGCCAGCTCACCAACTCGAGATGCAGGGTTACAATTCTCTGGAAACACCATATATTTT
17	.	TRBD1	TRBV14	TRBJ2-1	CASSPLVGTGVGNEQFF	TGTGCCAGCAGCCCTCTCGTTGGGACAGGGGTTGGCAATGAGCAGTTCTTC
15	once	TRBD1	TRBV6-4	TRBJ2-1	CASSDGQGAYNEQFF	TGTGCCAGCAGTGACGGACAGGGGGCCTACAATGAGCAGTTCTTC
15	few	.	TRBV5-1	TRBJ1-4	CASSLAWQGGEKLFF	TGCGCCAGCAGCTTGGCCTGGCAGGGAGGCGAAAAACTGTTTTTT
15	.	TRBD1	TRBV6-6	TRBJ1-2	CASIPQQGTYYGYTF	TGTGCCAGCATCCCTCAACAGGGGACCTACTATGGCTACACCTTC
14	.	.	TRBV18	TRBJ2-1	CASQGDSNRNEQFF	TGTGCCAGCCAGGGGGACTCCAACCGGAATGAGCAGTTCTTC
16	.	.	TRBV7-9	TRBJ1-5	CASSNAPTSFNQPQHF	TGTGCCAGCAGCAATGCCCCGACAAGCTTCAATCAGCCCCAGCATTTT
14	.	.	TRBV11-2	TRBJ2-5	CASIGRGPKETQYF	TGTGCCAGCATCGGCAGAGGGCCTAAAGAGACCCAGTACTTC
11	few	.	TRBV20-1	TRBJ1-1	CSARPRTEAFF	TGCAGTGCTAGGCCACGGACTGAAGCTTTCTTT
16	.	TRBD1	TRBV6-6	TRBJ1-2	CASSYTRGQGNYGYTF	TGTGCCAGCAGCTATACACGGGGACAGGGCAACTATGGCTACACCTTC
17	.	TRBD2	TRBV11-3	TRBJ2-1	CASSSGLAGGGGNEQFF	TGTGCCAGCAGCTCCGGACTAGCGGGAGGAGGGGGGAATGAGCAGTTCTTC
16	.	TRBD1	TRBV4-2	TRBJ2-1	CASSQEGQGIYNEQFF	TGTGCCAGCAGCCAAGAGGGACAGGGGATCTACAATGAGCAGTTCTTC
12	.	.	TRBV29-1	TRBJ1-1	CSVGHRNTEAFF	TGCAGCGTTGGACACCGGAACACTGAAGCTTTCTTT
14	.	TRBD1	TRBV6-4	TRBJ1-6	CASSDSPGGSPLHF	TGTGCCAGCAGTGACTCGCCAGGGGGCTCACCCCTCCACTTT
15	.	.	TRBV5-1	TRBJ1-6	CASSLGSSYNSPLHF	TGCGCCAGCAGCTTGGGTAGCTCCTATAATTCACCCCTCCACTTT
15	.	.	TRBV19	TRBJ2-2	CASSRTGLQLGELFF	TGTGCCAGTAGCCGAACAGGGCTGCAGTTAGGGGAGCTGTTTTTT
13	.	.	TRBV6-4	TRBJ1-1	CASSGTEGTEAFF	TGTGCCAGCAGTGGAACCGAGGGCACTGAAGCTTTCTTT
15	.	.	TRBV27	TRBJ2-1	CASSLGGSSYNEQFF	TGTGCCAGCAGTTTAGGGGGGAGCTCCTACAATGAGCAGTTCTTC
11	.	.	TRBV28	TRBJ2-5	CAIRGPETQYF	TGTGCCATCAGGGGCCCGGAGACCCAGTACTTC
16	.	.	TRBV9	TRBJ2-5	CASSVVAGQLQETQYF	TGTGCCAGCAGCGTAGTAGCCGGACAGTTACAAGAGACCCAGTACTTC
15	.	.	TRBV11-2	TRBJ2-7	CASSRLPEYSYEQYF	TGTGCCAGCAGCCGACTCCCAGAGTACTCCTACGAGCAGTACTTC
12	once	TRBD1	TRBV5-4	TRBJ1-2	CASSRDSYGYTF	TGTGCCAGCAGTCGGGACAGCTATGGCTACACCTTC
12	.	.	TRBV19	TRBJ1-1	CASSKGYTEAFF	TGTGCCAGTAGTAAGGGGTACACTGAAGCTTTCTTT
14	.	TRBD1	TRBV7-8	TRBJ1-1	CASSLTGGGTEAFF	TGTGCCAGCAGCCTGACAGGGGGAGGGACTGAAGCTTTCTTT
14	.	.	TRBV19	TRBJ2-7	CASSMWENPYEQYF	TGTGCCAGTAGTATGTGGGAGAATCCCTACGAGCAGTACTTC
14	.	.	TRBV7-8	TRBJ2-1	CASSLRLGGNEQFF	TGTGCCAGCAGCTTAAGACTGGGAGGCAATGAGCAGTTCTTC
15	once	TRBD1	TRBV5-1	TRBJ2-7	CASSLYGTGGAGQYF	TGCGCCAGCAGCTTGTACGGGACAGGGGGCGCAGGGCAGTACTTC
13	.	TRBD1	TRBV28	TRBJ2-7	CASSRTGSYEQYF	TGTGCCAGCAGTCGGACAGGGTCGTACGAGCAGTACTTC